The 12 T cell receptor beta chains below were found in one sample sequenced in a study of T cell responses to AZD1222 COVID-19 vaccine. Sequencing was performed with immunoSEQ multiplex PCR; in TCRdb, only in-frame clones are kept and a portion is missing. The sample has around 150,000 clones; 94% are singletons. This specimen consisted of peripheral blood, obtained on day 0 of AZD1222 vaccination. These receptors all stem from an adult in good health.

This clone was picked up one time. This sequence joins TRBV4-2 and TRBJ2-7; 9 bases align to TRBD1. V was clipped by 0 bases and J by 5 bases; unmatched bases: 11. Germline loops: CDR1 LGHNA, CDR2 YNFKEQ. CDR3 length equals 17 residues. The CDR3 nucleotides are TGTGCCAGCAGCCAAGATACCGGGGACAGGGATAACCACGAGCAGTACGTC. The encoded protein is CASSQDTGDRDNHEQYV.

The genes are TRBV19 and TRBJ1-2; TRBD1 agrees at 7 bases. The CDR3 is 14 amino acids. V lost 7 bases, J lost 5 bases, and 10 bases stayed unmatched. Germline loops: CDR1 LNHDA, CDR2 SQIVND (reference sequence). This CDR3 reads CASKIQGIGYGYTF. The CDR3 nucleotides read TGTGCCAGTAAAATACAGGGGATTGGGTATGGCTACACCTTC.

V is TRBV19 and J is TRBJ1-6; no clear D gene. This CDR3 spans 13 amino acids. V was cut by 5 bases and J by 11 bases, with 13 bases left in between. Germline CDR1 and CDR2: LNHDA and SQIVND (reference sequence). CDR3 bases: TGTGCCAGTAGTCCTTCGCGAGTGGCACCCCTCCACTTT. Encoded protein: CASSPSRVAPLHF.

This clone was detected once. The chain is built from TRBV19 and TRBJ1-4, with TRBD1 as a possible D gene (5 bases). V was cut by 5 bases and J by 8 bases, with 12 bases left in between. Looked up from germline, CDR1 is LNHDA and CDR2 is SQIVND (reference sequence). The CDR3 length is 13 residues. The CDR3 sequence: CASSVGGGEKLFF. Here the CDR3 DNA reads TGTGCCAGTAGTGTCGGGGGTGGAGAAAAACTGTTTTTT.

The chain couples TRBV11-1 to TRBJ2-1, with 10 bases lining up with TRBD2. Per germline, CDR1 SGHAT and CDR2 FQDESV (reference sequence). The CDR3 loop spans 14 amino acids. J was trimmed by 5 bases and V by 3 bases; bases with no gene match: 1. The CDR3 here is CASSFGLADNEQFF. CDR3 bases: TGTGCCAGCAGCTTTGGACTAGCGGACAATGAGCAGTTCTTC.

CDR3 protein: CASSISGGDTDTQYF. In DNA form, the CDR3 reads TGTGCCAGTAGCATAAGCGGTGGGGACACAGATACGCAGTATTTT. This rearrangement joins TRBV19 to TRBJ2-3; the D gene is possibly TRBD2 (5 bases). CDR3 length: 15 residues. Trimming cost V 6 bases and J 2 bases, with 15 bases left between them. Looked up from germline, CDR1 is LNHDA and CDR2 is SQIVND (reference sequence).

The chain links TRBV7-9 to TRBJ2-3, with 9 bases lining up with TRBD1. Trimming removed 5 bases from V and 4 bases from J; junction bases left unmatched: 7. CDR1 is SEHNR and CDR2 is FQNEAQ in the germline V gene (reference sequence). The CDR3 extends over 15 amino acids. In DNA form, the CDR3 reads TGTGCCAGCAGCCCCACGGGACAGGGCCCAGATACGCAGTATTTT. Translated: CASSPTGQGPDTQYF.

The J gene is TRBJ1-4, the V gene TRBV28, with 9 bases aligning to TRBD1. Germline loops: CDR1 MDHEN, CDR2 SYDVKM. This CDR3 has 15 residues. V shed 4 bases and J 8 bases; nucleotides not matched to a gene: 8. CDR3 amino acids: CASSSPGGQGEKLFF. The CDR3 nucleotides are TGTGCCAGCAGTTCCCCGGGGGGACAGGGAGAAAAACTGTTTTTT.

The chain carries TRBV27 and TRBJ1-1, with 8 nucleotides matching TRBD1. Trimming took 6 bases from V and 1 from J; bases not matched to a gene: 7. Germline CDR1 MNHEY, CDR2 SMNVEV (reference sequence). This CDR3 has 15 residues. The CDR3 sequence is CASREHRGGNTEAFF. The DNA for the CDR3 is TGTGCCAGCAGAGAACACAGGGGGGGGAACACTGAAGCTTTCTTT.

The chain uses TRBV18 and TRBJ1-1; TRBD1 matches 7 bases. Germline loops: CDR1 KGHSH, CDR2 LQKENI. This CDR3 contains 13 residues. Losses at the gene ends were 3 bases for V and 6 bases for J; bases not matched to a gene: 4. The CDR3 is CASSPLTGSEAFF. Here the CDR3 DNA reads TGTGCCAGCTCACCCCTGACAGGGTCTGAAGCTTTCTTT.

The chain carries TRBV5-1 and TRBJ1-1, with 8 bases matching TRBD1. Germline V CDR1 and CDR2: SGHRS, YFSETQ. The CDR3 consists of 15 residues. V lost 3 bases to trimming and J lost 1 base; unmatched junction nucleotides: 5. CDR3 DNA sequence: TGCGCCAGCAGCTCGAGGACAGGGACGAACACTGAAGCTTTCTTT. Amino acid sequence: CASSSRTGTNTEAFF. Combining the CDR3 with reference TRBV5-1 and TRBJ1-1 gives the whole variable domain KAGVTQTPRYLIKTRGQQVTLSCSPISGHRSVSWYQQTPGQGLQFLFEYFSETQRNKGNFPGRFSGRQFSNSRSEMNVSTLELGDSALYLCASSSRTGTNTEAFFGQGTRLTVV.

A single count supports this clone. The chain couples TRBV7-8 to TRBJ1-2; D is ambiguous. Germline V CDR1 and CDR2: SGHVS, FQNEAQ. The CDR3 consists of 13 residues. The V and J ends lost 5 bases and 4 bases respectively, with 11 bases between them. The CDR3 protein is CASSPFVGYGYTF. CDR3 coding DNA: TGTGCCAGCAGCCCCTTCGTGGGCTATGGCTACACCTTC.